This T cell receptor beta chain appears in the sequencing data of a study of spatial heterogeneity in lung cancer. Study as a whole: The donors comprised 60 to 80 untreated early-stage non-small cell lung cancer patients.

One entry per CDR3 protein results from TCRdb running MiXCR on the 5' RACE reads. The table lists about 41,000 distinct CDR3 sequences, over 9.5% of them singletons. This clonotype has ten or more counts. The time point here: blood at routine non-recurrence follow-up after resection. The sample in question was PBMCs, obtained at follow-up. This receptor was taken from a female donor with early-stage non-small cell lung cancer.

The CDR3 reads CASSWGGAGETQYF. CDR3 nucleotide sequence: TGTGCCAGCAGCTGGGGCGGGGCCGGGGAGACCCAGTACTTC. V and J are TRBV5-5 and TRBJ2-5; the D gene is possibly TRBD2 (6 bases). Trimming took off 3 bases at V and 5 bases at J, with 14 bases between the two ends. The germline CDR1 and CDR2 sequences are SGHKS and YYEKEE (reference sequence). The length of the CDR3 is 14 residues.